These T cell receptor beta chains were read from a single sample in a study of beta chain features in type 1 diabetes. The repertoire was sequenced with immunoSEQ multiplex PCR; TCRdb's copy has only in-frame clones and lacks some. The table records approximately 380,000 clones, about 14% of them present only once. Sequencing was carried out using naive CD4+ T cells from blood. The source of these receptors is a woman younger than 30 in good health. CDR3s include the opening cysteine and the closing phenylalanine or tryptophan. D genes are given only for firm matches. Size is omitted from some rows. Given values are once, few, many or a class for expanded clones.

size: NA
V: TRBV14
D: NA
J: TRBJ2-1
DNA: TGTGCCAGCAGCCAAGTCTTCCCCTACAATGAGCAGTTCTTC
CDR3: CASSQVFPYNEQFF

size: NA
V: TRBV29-1
D: NA
J: TRBJ2-2
DNA: TGCAGCGTTGGCCGGGTAAACACCGGGGAGCTGTTTTTT
CDR3: CSVGRVNTGELFF

size: NA
V: TRBV30
D: NA
J: TRBJ2-7
DNA: TGTGCCTGGAGTGCGGAGACCGAGCAGTACTTC
CDR3: CAWSAETEQYF

size: NA
V: TRBV20-1
D: TRBD1
J: TRBJ1-2
DNA: TGCAGTGCCATCGACAGGGTCGGCTACACCTTC
CDR3: CSAIDRVGYTF

size: NA
V: TRBV28
D: NA
J: TRBJ2-7
DNA: TGTGCCAGCAGTTTATATTCATACGGGCAGTACTTC
CDR3: CASSLYSYGQYF

size: few
V: TRBV6-5
D: NA
J: TRBJ1-2
DNA: TGTGCCAGCCGCCCCAGGGTGGACTATGGCTACACCTTC
CDR3: CASRPRVDYGYTF

size: NA
V: TRBV30
D: TRBD2
J: TRBJ2-1
DNA: TGTGCCTGGAGCCTTCTTATAGGACTAGCGGGAGGGAGCTCCTACAATGAGCAGTTCTTC
CDR3: CAWSLLIGLAGGSSYNEQFF

size: NA
V: TRBV7-6
D: TRBD2
J: TRBJ2-2
DNA: TGTGCCAGCAGCTTCGGGACTAGCGGGAACGGGGAGCTGTTTTTT
CDR3: CASSFGTSGNGELFF

size: few
V: TRBV28
D: TRBD2
J: TRBJ2-7
DNA: TGTGCCAGCACCTTGGGGGGACTAACCTCCTACGAGCAGTACTTC
CDR3: CASTLGGLTSYEQYF

size: NA
V: TRBV16
D: NA
J: TRBJ2-7
DNA: TGTGCCAGCAGCCCCCCCAGGGGGGCCTACTACGAGCAGTACTTC
CDR3: CASSPPRGAYYEQYF

size: NA
V: TRBV6-5
D: NA
J: TRBJ1-5
DNA: TGTGCCAGCAGGGGCAGGGTAACCGGTCAGCCCCAGCATTTT
CDR3: CASRGRVTGQPQHF

size: NA
V: TRBV7-6
D: TRBD2
J: TRBJ2-1
DNA: TGTGCCAGCAGCGCCCTGGGACTACCGTACAATGAGCAGTTCTTC
CDR3: CASSALGLPYNEQFF

size: NA
V: TRBV14
D: NA
J: TRBJ1-2
DNA: TGTGCCAGCAGCCAATCCTCCTATGGCTACACCTTC
CDR3: CASSQSSYGYTF

size: NA
V: TRBV30
D: TRBD1
J: TRBJ1-4
DNA: TGTGCCTGGGCCGGGCCGACAGGGGTTGGTGAAAAACTGTTTTTT
CDR3: CAWAGPTGVGEKLFF

size: few
V: TRBV27
D: TRBD2
J: TRBJ2-1
DNA: TGTGCCAGCTCTAGCGGGAGGAGGGTAGGGCAGTTCTTC
CDR3: CASSSGRRVGQFF

size: NA
V: TRBV9
D: TRBD2
J: TRBJ2-2
DNA: TGTGCCAGCAGCCCTGGGACTAGCGGCCCCACCGGGGAGCTGTTTTTT
CDR3: CASSPGTSGPTGELFF

size: NA
V: TRBV7-6
D: TRBD1
J: TRBJ1-5
DNA: TGTGCCAGCAGCTTAGGGACAGGGGATAGCAATCAGCCCCAGCATTTT
CDR3: CASSLGTGDSNQPQHF

size: NA
V: TRBV27
D: NA
J: TRBJ2-2
DNA: TGTGCCAGCAGTTTACCGGGGTGGAACGCCGGGGAGCTGTTTTTT
CDR3: CASSLPGWNAGELFF

size: few
V: TRBV15
D: NA
J: TRBJ2-7
DNA: TGTGCCACCACCAGGGGACTAACTCCCGTCTACGAGCAGTACTTC
CDR3: CATTRGLTPVYEQYF

size: NA
V: TRBV9
D: NA
J: TRBJ2-7
DNA: TGTGCCAGCAGCTCACCGGGTCCTCCCTACGAGCAGTACTTC
CDR3: CASSSPGPPYEQYF

size: NA
V: TRBV6-1
D: TRBD1
J: TRBJ1-1
DNA: TGTGCCACCCTTACCGGGACAGCGAACACTGAAGCTTTCTTT
CDR3: CATLTGTANTEAFF

size: NA
V: TRBV5-1
D: NA
J: TRBJ2-3
DNA: TGCGCCAGCAGCCTACAGGGAGATACGCAGTATTTT
CDR3: CASSLQGDTQYF

size: few
V: TRBV29-1
D: NA
J: TRBJ2-7
DNA: TGCAGCGCCAGGACAGATCCCTACGAGCAGTACTTC
CDR3: CSARTDPYEQYF

size: few
V: TRBV30
D: TRBD2
J: TRBJ2-5
DNA: TGTGCCTGGAATTCAGCGGGAGGGCCGGAGACCCAGTACTTC
CDR3: CAWNSAGGPETQYF

size: NA
V: TRBV30
D: NA
J: TRBJ1-5
DNA: TGTGCCTGGAGCCTAGGGCAGGGGATTGAGCAGCCCCAGCATTTT
CDR3: CAWSLGQGIEQPQHF

size: NA
V: TRBV2
D: TRBD2
J: TRBJ2-7
DNA: TGTGCCAGCAGTGAAGCTGGGAGGGGCGTGCAGTACTTC
CDR3: CASSEAGRGVQYF

size: NA
V: TRBV28
D: NA
J: TRBJ2-1
DNA: TGTGCCAGCGGCCTTACAGGGTCGGGTGCAATGGGGCAGTTCTTC
CDR3: CASGLTGSGAMGQFF